The 9 T cell receptor beta chains reported below all come from one sample, sequenced in a study of T cells in women clearing cervical HPV infection. The repertoire was sequenced with immunoSEQ multiplex PCR; TCRdb's copy has only in-frame clones and lacks some. The sample table sets out fewer than 30,000 clones. The sequencing input was blood buffy coat. These receptors were obtained from a woman aged 18-70 years with a cervical HPV16 infection that either progressed to CIN3+ or cleared (not recorded which).

A remark on this clone: With the read ending 3 residues before the CDR3 end, the germline J gene is used to fill in that end. The genes are TRBV7-6 and TRBJ2-1, with TRBD2 as a possible D gene (6 bases). Trimming cost V 3 bases and J 4 bases, with 16 bases left between them. Germline CDR1 and CDR2: SGHVS and FNYEAQ. The CDR3 is made up of 16 amino acids. The part of the CDR3 DNA that was read is TGTGCCAGCAGCTTTGGCAGGGAGGTGCGTTACAATGAG. Translated: CASSFGREVRYNE. From start to end, the CDR3 is CASSFGREVRYNEQFF.

A remark on this clone: Coverage ceases 3 residues before the CDR3 finishes, and the germline J gene fills in the end. This chain links TRBV27 with TRBJ1-2, with 8 bases aligning to TRBD1. The CDR3 is 13 residues long. V lost 5 bases to trimming and J lost 4 bases; unmatched junction nucleotides: 3. Germline V lookup: CDR1 MNHEY, CDR2 SMNVEV (reference sequence). The CDR3 loop is CASSMTGAYGYTF. The DNA read from the CDR3 is TGTGCCAGCAGTATGACAGGGGCCTATGGC.

In regard to this clone: The CDR3 end falls 3 residues outside the read, so it is completed with the germline J gene. The chain employs TRBV30 and TRBJ1-4; 9 bases match TRBD1. V shed 4 bases and J 8 bases; nucleotides not matched to a gene: 14. The CDR3 has 16 residues. Germline CDR1 and CDR2: GTSNPN and SVGIG (reference sequence). The CDR3 DNA, read in part, is TGTGCCTGGAAGCTCGCCGGGACAGGGATTTTCGAAAAA. It is translated as CAWKLAGTGIFEK. The whole CDR3 protein is CAWKLAGTGIFEKLFF. Full variable domain (outside the CDR3, taken from reference TRBV30 and TRBJ1-4): SQTIHQWPATLVQPVGSPLSLECTVEGTSNPNLYWYRQAAGRGLQLLFYSVGIGQISSEVPQNLSASRPQDRQFILSSKKLLLSDSGFYLCAWKLAGTGIFEKLFFGSGTQLSVL.

Remarks on this clone: The read finishes 3 residues shy of the CDR3 end, and the germline J gene is used to complete it. Other DNA sequences in the sample encode the same CDR3. The rearrangement joins TRBV6-1 to TRBJ1-3, with 8 bases fitting TRBD1. The CDR3 consists of 14 residues. Germline-derived CDR1 and CDR2 are MNHNS and SASEGT. Here the CDR3 reads CASSEADRGWTIYF. The CDR3 DNA, read in part, is TGTGCCAGCAGTGAAGCCGACAGGGGATGGACA.

On this clone itself: The CDR3 goes on 3 residues after the read ends, and that part is filled in from the germline J gene. The chain combines TRBV5-1 with TRBJ1-1, with 11 bases that match TRBD1. The CDR3 runs to 15 residues. V was pared by 4 bases and J by 3 bases, with 5 bases of the junction left unmatched. In germline, CDR1 is SGHRS, CDR2 YFSETQ. CDR3 DNA, as far as it was read: TGCGCCAGCAGCCGAGGGACAGGGGGGGACACTGAA. This codes for CASSRGTGGDTE. The full-length CDR3 reads as CASSRGTGGDTEAFF.

Notes on this clone: The read ends 3 residues before the CDR3 terminus; that terminus is restored from the germline J gene. This chain links TRBV12-3 or TRBV12-4 with TRBJ1-4; D unclear. V lost 2 bases to trimming and J lost 1 base, with 11 bases between them. The CDR3 consists of 16 residues. CDR3 sequence: CASSLNTRGTNEKLFF. Incomplete CDR3 DNA: TGTGCCAGCAGTTTAAACACCCGTGGAACTAATGAAAAA.

A word on this clone: The read ends 3 residues shy of where the CDR3 ends; the end is completed using the germline J gene. The chain employs TRBV30 and TRBJ1-1; D not resolved. Germline values: CDR1 GTSNPN, CDR2 SVGIG (reference sequence). The V end lost 2 bases, the J end lost 0 bases, and 4 bases lay between the germline ends. This CDR3 comprises 12 residues. The CDR3 loop is CAWSRLNTEAFF. The sequenced CDR3 bases are TGTGCCTGGAGTCGGTTGAACACTGAA.

As to this clone: The read ends 3 residues shy of where the CDR3 ends; the end is completed using the germline J gene. J is TRBJ1-3 and V is TRBV19; D is undetermined. The CDR3 length is 12 residues. The V end lost 7 bases, the J end lost 3 bases, and 7 bases lay between the germline ends. From germline, CDR1 is LNHDA and CDR2 SQIVND (reference sequence). CDR3 amino acids: CASKSFGNTIYF. The sequenced part of the CDR3 DNA is TGTGCCAGTAAATCCTTTGGAAACACC.

Notes on this clone: Sequencing ends 3 residues short of the CDR3 end; the germline J gene provides the rest. This rearrangement joins TRBV2 to TRBJ2-3; possibly TRBD2 for D (5 bases). The CDR3 has 13 amino acids. In germline, CDR1 is SNHLY, CDR2 FYNNEI. V dropped 4 bases and J dropped 2 bases, with 7 bases sitting between them. Partial CDR3 DNA: TGTGCCAGCAGTGGGACTTACACAGATACG. Its translation is CASSGTYTDT. From start to end, the CDR3 is CASSGTYTDTQYF.